The clone carrying this T cell receptor beta chain appeared many times. Its matching antigen is unknown. Researchers attached unique molecular identifiers to individual cDNA molecules. TCRdb reprocessed the 5' RACE reads with MiXCR, giving one entry per CDR3 protein. The table has about 71,000 distinct CDR3 sequences, about an eighth seen once; the top ten hold 2.7%. The data originate from a study of early T cells in non-severe SARS-CoV-2 infection. Study as a whole: Chains were unpaired, as sequencing was done on bulk RNA from unsorted whole blood.

Study-wide results and caveats: VDJdb matching skewed toward anti-spike CD8 responses, missing private and CD4 specificities.

Specimen: whole blood, collected at baseline. The source of this sequence is an adult who was a healthcare worker with PCR-confirmed SARS-CoV-2 infection or an uninfected control (not recorded which).

CDR3 in DNA: TGCAGCGTTGAGTCGGTAGCAGGGGGTACTAAAGATACGCAGTATTTT. Residues: CSVESVAGGTKDTQYF. V usage is TRBV29-1 and J usage is TRBJ2-3, with 7 bases lining up with TRBD1. This CDR3 comprises 16 residues. V shed 3 bases and J 5 bases; nucleotides not matched to a gene: 14. Germline CDR1 SQVTM, CDR2 ANQGSEA.